The 5 T cell receptor beta chains presented below share a single source sample, sequenced in a study of blood T cell repertoires in COVID-19. Generated by immunoSEQ multiplex PCR, the TCRdb table keeps only in-frame clones and is missing some. The data hold 200,000 or so clones, with more than 80% observed a single time. Sequencing input: PBMCs or T cells enriched from blood (not recorded which). Receptors were obtained from a woman in her 40s with acute COVID-19.

The chain carries TRBV7-2 and TRBJ1-2; D is unclear. Deletions cut 2 bases from V and 4 bases from J, with 8 bases between. CDR3 length: 13 amino acids. Germline CDR1 and CDR2: SGHTA and FQGNSA. The CDR3 region is CASSLILGYGYTF. For the CDR3, the DNA is TGTGCCAGCAGCTTAATCCTAGGCTATGGCTACACCTTC.

As DNA, the CDR3 is TGCAGCGTCGGGACGGGACAGGGGGCTGGCTACACCTTC. This encodes CSVGTGQGAGYTF. The chain is built from TRBV29-1 and TRBJ1-2; 12 bases fit TRBD1. From germline, CDR1 is SQVTM and CDR2 ANQGSEA. This CDR3 spans 13 amino acids. V lost 6 bases and J lost 7; bases outside the gene matches: 6.

This chain connects TRBV6-5 to TRBJ1-6, with D perhaps TRBD1 (5 bases). CDR3 size: 15 residues. Trimming stripped 2 bases from V and 5 bases from J, with 10 bases between. Germline loops: CDR1 MNHEY, CDR2 SVGAGI. The DNA of the CDR3 is TGTGCCAGCAGTTACGATCCAGGGAATAATTCACCCCTCCACTTT. Translating it yields CASSYDPGNNSPLHF.

The chain recombines TRBV7-9 with TRBJ1-2; D not resolved. The germline V gene encodes CDR1 SEHNR and CDR2 FQNEAQ (reference sequence). Trimming pared 5 bases from V and 8 bases from J, leaving 12 bases between. This CDR3 contains 12 residues. The CDR3 DNA reads as TGTGCCAGCAGCGAAGAACAGAGAGGCTACACCTTC. Translating gives CASSEEQRGYTF.

This clone has a single count. This chain joins TRBV27 and TRBJ1-2, with unresolved D. The CDR3 runs 13 residues. The germline V and J ends were trimmed by 4 bases and 4 bases, with 10 bases remaining between them. Germline CDR1 and CDR2: MNHEY and SMNVEV (reference sequence). CDR3 nucleotides: TGTGCCAGCAGTTCGAGCTTGCTCTATGGCTACACCTTC. Protein: CASSSSLLYGYTF.